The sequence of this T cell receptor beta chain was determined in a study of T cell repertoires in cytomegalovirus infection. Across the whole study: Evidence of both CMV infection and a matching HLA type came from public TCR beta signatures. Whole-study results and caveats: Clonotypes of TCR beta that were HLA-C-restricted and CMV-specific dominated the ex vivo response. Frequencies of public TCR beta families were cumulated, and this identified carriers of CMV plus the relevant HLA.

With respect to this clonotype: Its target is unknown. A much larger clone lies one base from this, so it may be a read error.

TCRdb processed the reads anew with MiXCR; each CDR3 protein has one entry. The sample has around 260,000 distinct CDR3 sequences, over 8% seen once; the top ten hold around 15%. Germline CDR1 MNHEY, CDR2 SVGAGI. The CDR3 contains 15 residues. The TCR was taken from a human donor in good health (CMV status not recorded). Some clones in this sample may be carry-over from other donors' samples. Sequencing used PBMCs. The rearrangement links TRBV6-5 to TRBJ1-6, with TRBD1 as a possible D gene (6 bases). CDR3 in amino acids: CASKPVGHYDSPLHF. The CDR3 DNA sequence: TGTGCCAGCAAGCCAGTGGGACACTATGATTCACCCCTCCACTTT.